Listed here are 17 T cell receptor beta chains from one sample, sequenced in a study of T cells in localized non-small cell lung cancer. Sequenced by immunoSEQ multiplex PCR; TCRdb stores in-frame clones only, minus some. The sample consists of roughly 40,000 clones, approximately 83% of them appearing once. Sequences were derived from PBMCs, sampled before any cancer treatment. The receptors come from a man aged 40 to 70 with stage II lung adenocarcinoma.

This sequence joins TRBV6-5 and TRBJ2-1; D possibly corresponds to TRBD2 (5 bases). The germline gives CDR1 MNHEY, CDR2 SVGAGI. The CDR3 totals 13 residues. V gave up 2 bases and J gave up 10 bases, with 12 bases separating them. The DNA for the CDR3 is TGTGCCAGCAGTTACGACTACCTGGGAGAGCAGTTCTTC. As protein: CASSYDYLGEQFF.

This chain joins TRBV9 and TRBJ2-7; D might be TRBD1 (6 bases). This CDR3 contains 14 residues. Germline CDR1 is SGDLS and CDR2 is YYNGEE. Between the trimmed V and J ends, which lost 2 bases and 6 bases, there was a span of 15 bases. The CDR3 is CASSVTAGASEQYF. The CDR3 DNA reads TGTGCCAGCAGCGTCACAGCAGGGGCCAGCGAGCAGTACTTC.

J is TRBJ2-1 and V is TRBV6-6; possibly TRBD2 for D (7 bases). The germline V gene encodes CDR1 MNHNY and CDR2 SVGAGI (reference sequence). The length of the CDR3 is 15 residues. With 5 bases removed from V and 4 bases from J, the gap between germline ends came to 15 bases. The DNA of the CDR3 is TGTGCCAGCAGTAAGGGGGGGAGGGAATACAATGAGCAGTTCTTC. Translation: CASSKGGREYNEQFF.

This chain connects TRBV5-1 to TRBJ2-7; 7 bases line up with TRBD1. This CDR3 comprises 16 residues. V trimming: 4 bases; J trimming: 0 bases; junction bases outside the gene matches: 10. CDR1 SGHRS and CDR2 YFSETQ come from the germline V gene. CDR3 in amino acids: CASSGETGRTSYEQYF. The CDR3 nucleotides read TGCGCCAGCAGCGGTGAGACAGGGCGCACCTCCTACGAGCAGTACTTC.

This clone was seen a handful of times. The chain carries TRBV11-2 and TRBJ2-2; D gene uncertain. The CDR3 is made up of 12 amino acids. Germline assignment: CDR1 SGHAT and CDR2 FQNNGV. Trimming shortened V by 3 bases and J by 6 bases, and 5 bases separated the two germline ends. The CDR3 nucleotides are TGTGCCAGCAGCTTCCGGGCCGGGGAGCTGTTTTTT. Protein product: CASSFRAGELFF.

The chain uses TRBV6-5 and TRBJ2-3; D is perhaps TRBD1 or TRBD2 (5 bases each). Per germline, CDR1 MNHEY and CDR2 SVGAGI. The CDR3 totals 15 residues. V dropped 0 bases and J dropped 3 bases, with 10 bases sitting between them. The CDR3 bases are TGTGCCAGCAGTTACTCCGGGACCCAAACAGATACGCAGTATTTT. Translation: CASSYSGTQTDTQYF.

The gene calls are TRBV5-6 and TRBJ1-1; TRBD1 is a possible D gene (6 bases). V was pared by 0 bases and J by 3 bases, with 15 bases between. The CDR3 contains 16 residues. Germline V gives CDR1 SGHDT, CDR2 YYEEEE. CDR3 DNA: TGTGCCAGCAGCTTGGAGGCCGGGGGGCTTCACACTGAAGCTTTCTTT. It specifies CASSLEAGGLHTEAFF.

This clone has only a few counts. This chain joins TRBV5-1 and TRBJ1-1; no clear D gene. Germline V CDR1 and CDR2: SGHRS, YFSETQ. Trimming shortened V by 2 bases and J by 1 base, and 9 bases separated the two germline ends. The CDR3 is made up of 14 amino acids. The CDR3: CASSFGNTNTEAFF. The CDR3 bases are TGCGCCAGCAGCTTTGGCAATACGAACACTGAAGCTTTCTTT.

The chain couples TRBV5-1 to TRBJ1-2; 10 nucleotides line up with TRBD1. Germline V gene sequence: CDR1 SGHRS, CDR2 YFSETQ. The junction had 6 bases not matched to a gene; V was cut back by 5 bases and J by 5 bases. This CDR3 has 14 residues. The chain's CDR3 is CASSQGGQGYGYTF. The DNA of the CDR3 is TGCGCCAGCAGTCAAGGGGGACAGGGGTATGGCTACACCTTC.

The chain joins TRBV2 to TRBJ2-7; D perhaps matches TRBD2 (6 bases). The CDR3 extends over 15 amino acids. V lost 6 bases to trimming and J lost 0 bases, with 15 bases between them. From germline, CDR1 is SNHLY and CDR2 FYNNEI. The CDR3 sequence is CASSGTLESSYEQYF. CDR3 nucleotide sequence: TGTGCCAGCAGCGGGACTCTCGAGAGCTCCTACGAGCAGTACTTC.

The V call is TRBV28, the J call TRBJ1-4, with D perhaps TRBD1 (6 bases). This CDR3 is 15 amino acids long. Germline values: CDR1 MDHEN, CDR2 SYDVKM. Trimming cost V 4 bases and J 4 bases, with 13 bases left between them. CDR3 amino acids: CASSSTGQLNEKLFF. The CDR3 DNA follows: TGTGCCAGCAGTTCGACAGGACAGCTTAATGAAAAACTGTTTTTT.

The chain recombines TRBV6-5 with TRBJ2-5; TRBD1 or TRBD2 may be the D gene (6 bases each). Germline CDR1 and CDR2: MNHEY and SVGAGI. V lost 2 bases and J lost 4, with 17 bases in between. The CDR3 has 16 residues. The CDR3 loop is CASSYRLRGGAETQYF. The CDR3 nucleotides are TGTGCCAGCAGTTACCGTCTCAGGGGAGGAGCAGAGACCCAGTACTTC.

This sequence joins TRBV2 and TRBJ1-1, with unresolved D. The V end lost 8 bases, the J end lost 0 bases, and 10 bases lay between the germline ends. The CDR3 sequence is 13 residues long. The germline V gene has CDR1 SNHLY and CDR2 FYNNEI. In DNA, the CDR3 is TGTGCCAGCGGAGCAAAGATGAACACTGAAGCTTTCTTT. This encodes CASGAKMNTEAFF.

The chain uses TRBV5-1 and TRBJ2-6; perhaps TRBD2 as D (7 bases). This CDR3 region has 17 residues. Germline values: CDR1 SGHRS, CDR2 YFSETQ. V was trimmed by 1 base and J by 1 base, leaving 12 bases between them. The CDR3 nucleotides are TGCGCCAGCAGCTTGACAGGGAGGGCTTCTGGGGCCAACGTCCTGACTTTC. Translating gives CASSLTGRASGANVLTF.

The chain links TRBV4-1 to TRBJ1-3, with D unclear. Germline V gene sequence: CDR1 MGHRA, CDR2 YSYEKL. Trimming removed 1 base at V and 7 bases at J, with 17 bases between. The CDR3 consists of 16 residues. The CDR3 region is CASSQVVAPGWNTIYF. In DNA form, the CDR3 reads TGCGCCAGCAGCCAAGTCGTCGCCCCTGGATGGAACACCATATATTTT.

V gene TRBV5-1 combines with J gene TRBJ2-3; D is undetermined. With 0 bases removed from V and 7 bases from J, the gap between germline ends came to 6 bases. The CDR3 runs 12 residues. Per germline, CDR1 SGHRS and CDR2 YFSETQ. CDR3 sequence reads: CASSLGQYTQYF. In DNA, the CDR3 is TGCGCCAGCAGCTTGGGACAATATACGCAGTATTTT.

This clone was counted a few times. The V gene is TRBV28, the J gene TRBJ1-1; D is unresolved. CDR1 is MDHEN and CDR2 is SYDVKM in the germline V gene. With 7 bases removed from V and 3 bases from J, the gap between germline ends came to 9 bases. This CDR3 region has 12 residues. The CDR3: CASTEGYTEAFF. CDR3 bases: TGTGCCAGCACAGAGGGTTACACTGAAGCTTTCTTT.